The 25 T cell receptor beta chains reported below all come from one sample, sequenced in a study of beta chain features in type 1 diabetes. All of the isolated RNA was reverse transcribed, so expressed TCRB transcripts were sequenced. Sequencing used immunoSEQ multiplex PCR; TCRdb keeps in-frame clones, though not all of them. This sample has 310,000 or so clones; 8% occur once, and the top ten carry around 0.44%. Specimen: central memory CD4+ T cells from blood. These receptors were obtained from a woman aged 18-30 years in good health.

This clone was seen a few times. The rearrangement joins TRBV15 to TRBJ2-1; 11 nucleotides align to TRBD2. V shed 2 bases, J shed 4 bases, and the junction held 7 bases outside the gene matches. The CDR3 has 17 amino acids. In germline, CDR1 is LNHNV, CDR2 YYDKDF (reference sequence). The chain's CDR3 is CATSRLAGGPPYNEQFF. The DNA of the CDR3 is TGTGCCACCAGCAGACTAGCGGGAGGTCCCCCGTACAATGAGCAGTTCTTC.

Only a few counts were recorded for this clone. Written as DNA, the CDR3 is TGTGCCAGCAGACTACTAAGCACAGATACGCAGTATTTT. It translates to CASRLLSTDTQYF. The V and J genes are TRBV6-5 and TRBJ2-3; no firm D call. Between the trimmed V and J ends, which lost 6 bases and 0 bases, there was a span of 7 bases. The germline V gene has CDR1 MNHEY and CDR2 SVGAGI. The length of the CDR3 is 13 residues.

The sample holds a few counts of this clone. This CDR3 is CASREGARGTEAFF. The CDR3 coding sequence is TGTGCCAGCAGGGAGGGGGCACGGGGCACTGAAGCTTTCTTT. The V call is TRBV13, the J call TRBJ1-1, with 7 bases fitting TRBD1. V gave up 6 bases and J gave up 4 bases; unmatched junction bases: 8. The CDR3 is made up of 14 amino acids. Germline values: CDR1 PRHDT, CDR2 FYEKMQ (reference sequence).

The chain carries TRBV2 and TRBJ2-1; D unclear. V was shortened by 7 bases and J by 10 bases, with 17 bases between the two germline ends. The CDR3 is 13 residues long. From germline, CDR1 is SNHLY and CDR2 FYNNEI. This chain's CDR3 is CASTDGLPREQFF. Written as DNA, the CDR3 is TGTGCCAGCACCGACGGCCTACCGAGGGAGCAGTTCTTC.

This chain uses TRBV9 with TRBJ2-1, with D unresolved. The germline V and J ends were trimmed by 1 base and 5 bases, with 13 bases remaining between them. The CDR3 contains 15 residues. CDR1 and CDR2 from the germline V gene are SGDLS and YYNGEE. This CDR3 is CASSVKPHRNNEQFF. In nucleotides, the CDR3 is TGTGCCAGCAGCGTAAAGCCCCACCGGAACAATGAGCAGTTCTTC.

This clone was detected a few times. The chain couples TRBV5-8 to TRBJ2-2; 7 nucleotides agree with TRBD1. J gave up 3 bases and V 7 bases, and 9 bases lay outside the gene matches. Germline V gene sequence: CDR1 SGHTS, CDR2 YDEGEE. This CDR3 contains 15 residues. The CDR3 DNA reads TGTGCCAGCCGCACCGGGACAGTTTACACCGGGGAGCTGTTTTTT. Translated, it gives CASRTGTVYTGELFF.

This clone was counted ten times or more. This chain joins TRBV5-1 and TRBJ2-7, with D perhaps matching TRBD2 (5 bases). Germline V CDR1 and CDR2: SGHRS, YFSETQ. V lost 0 bases to trimming and J lost 3 bases, with 10 bases between them. The CDR3 has 14 amino acids. This chain's CDR3 is CASSLDGNSYEQYF. CDR3 coding DNA: TGCGCCAGCAGCTTGGACGGGAATAGCTACGAGCAGTACTTC.

The chain combines TRBV7-3 with TRBJ2-6; the D is unclear. From germline, CDR1 is SGHTA and CDR2 FQGTGA. The germline V and J ends were trimmed by 4 bases and 2 bases, with 9 bases remaining between them. CDR3 length equals 15 residues. This CDR3 reads CASSSGVAGANVLTF. CDR3 DNA: TGTGCCAGCAGCTCAGGAGTGGCTGGGGCCAACGTCCTGACTTTC.

The chain combines TRBV15 with TRBJ1-3; no definite D call. V lost 5 bases and J lost 0, with 14 bases in between. The CDR3 sequence is 16 residues long. Germline V gene data show CDR1 as LNHNV and CDR2 as YYDKDF (reference sequence). CDR3 sequence: CATSEKYSFSGNTIYF. CDR3 in DNA: TGTGCCACCAGCGAAAAATACAGCTTCTCTGGAAACACCATATATTTT. The full variable domain, completed using reference TRBV15 and TRBJ1-3, is DAMVIQNPRYQVTQFGKPVTLSCSQTLNHNVMYWYQQKSSQAPKLLFHYYDKDFNNEADTPDNFQSRRPNTSFCFLDIRSPGLGDTAMYLCATSEKYSFSGNTIYFGEGSWLTVV.

This clone showed up many times. CDR3 sequence reads: CASSPDDLWTGNIQYF. The CDR3 DNA reads as TGTGCCAGCTCACCGGACGACCTCTGGACGGGGAACATTCAGTACTTC. This sequence joins TRBV18 and TRBJ2-4, with D maybe TRBD2 (5 bases). Germline CDR1 KGHSH, CDR2 LQKENI. The V end was cut by 3 bases, the J end by 7 bases, with 19 bases between. The CDR3 runs to 16 residues.

The table lists this clone with a few counts. V usage is TRBV9 and J usage is TRBJ2-5; maybe TRBD2 (6 bases). Trimming took 1 base from V and 4 from J, leaving 23 bases between them. The CDR3 spans 18 residues. Germline-derived CDR1 and CDR2 are SGDLS and YYNGEE. The CDR3 DNA reads as TGTGCCAGCAGCGTAAGGGCGGGAAACATCGTTGGCAGAGAGACCCAGTACTTC. Translated, it gives CASSVRAGNIVGRETQYF.

This clone has a handful of counts. For the CDR3, the DNA is TGTGCCAGCAGCGCCAGTGGGCAGAAAAGCGAAAAACTGTTTTTT. Translating it yields CASSASGQKSEKLFF. This chain connects TRBV9 to TRBJ1-4; no clear D. Germline V lookup: CDR1 SGDLS, CDR2 YYNGEE. The V end was cut by 3 bases, the J end by 8 bases, with 17 bases between. This CDR3 has 15 residues.

The rearrangement uses TRBV18 and TRBJ1-1, with TRBD1 identical over 7 bases. Germline V gene data show CDR1 as KGHSH and CDR2 as LQKENI. With 5 bases clipped from V and 4 bases from J, the junction kept 13 bases outside the gene matches. This CDR3 contains 16 residues. The CDR3 sequence: CASSEGQVLVGTEAFF. In DNA, the CDR3 is TGTGCCAGCTCAGAAGGACAGGTTCTCGTCGGCACTGAAGCTTTCTTT.

This clone was seen repeatedly, ten times or more. The DNA for the CDR3 is TGTGCCAGCAGCCCCGCCGGGCGGGAGGGCAACATTCAGTACTTC. Protein product: CASSPAGREGNIQYF. The chain uses TRBV4-2 and TRBJ2-4, with 9 bases fitting TRBD2. Germline CDR1 LGHNA, CDR2 YNFKEQ. The J segment lost 7 bases and the V segment lost 4 bases, leaving 8 bases of the junction unmatched. The CDR3 contains 15 residues.

This clone has just a few counts. The chain uses TRBV7-9 and TRBJ2-7; 7 nucleotides match TRBD1. V lost 5 bases and J lost 2; bases outside the gene matches: 9. Per germline, CDR1 SEHNR and CDR2 FQNEAQ (reference sequence). CDR3 size: 15 residues. The CDR3 sequence: CASSDIRDSPYEQYF. The CDR3 nucleotides read TGTGCCAGCAGCGACATCCGGGACAGCCCCTACGAGCAGTACTTC.

This clone was picked up many times. The rearrangement links TRBV28 to TRBJ2-4; D is possibly TRBD1 (5 bases). V lost 5 bases and J lost 4, with 15 bases in between. Germline-derived CDR1 and CDR2 are MDHEN and SYDVKM. The CDR3 has 15 amino acids. As DNA, the CDR3 is TGTGCCAGCAGTCGTCCGGACACGATAAAAAACATTCAGTACTTC. Translation gives CASSRPDTIKNIQYF.

This clone was counted between two and nine times. The chain combines TRBV6-1 with TRBJ1-1, with no clear D. CDR1 and CDR2 (germline): MNHNS, SASEGT. This CDR3 is built from 13 residues. Trimming shortened V by 6 bases and J by 4 bases, and 12 bases separated the two germline ends. The CDR3 coding sequence is TGTGCCAGCAGCACTCAAGGAGGCACTGAAGCTTTCTTT. Residues: CASSTQGGTEAFF.

This clone was picked up a small number of times. CDR3 coding DNA: TGTGCCAGCAGTTTTGGGGGACGCCGTAGGGAGACCCAGTACTTC. Its translation is CASSFGGRRRETQYF. The chain couples TRBV28 to TRBJ2-5, with D perhaps matching TRBD1 or TRBD2 (5 bases each). V gave up 3 bases and J gave up 5 bases, with 16 bases separating them. The CDR3 is 15 amino acids. Germline V gene lookup returns CDR1 MDHEN and CDR2 SYDVKM.

The chain is built from TRBV10-3 and TRBJ2-4; D gene ambiguous. Germline lookup yields CDR1 ENHRY and CDR2 SYGVKD. Trimming removed 10 bases at V and 1 base at J, with 14 bases between. This CDR3 has 14 residues. The CDR3 is CANNSLPAKNIQYF. CDR3 sequence (DNA): TGTGCCAATAACTCTCTACCTGCCAAAAACATTCAGTACTTC.

This clone was picked up a small number of times. This rearrangement joins TRBV5-1 to TRBJ2-3; 9 bases fit TRBD2. The V gene's germline CDR1 is SGHRS and CDR2 YFSETQ. The CDR3 extends over 15 amino acids. V trimming: 3 bases; J trimming: 3 bases; junction bases outside the gene matches: 5. The CDR3, as DNA: TGCGCCAGCAGCTGGGCGACTAGCGGAACAGATACGCAGTATTTT. This gives the protein CASSWATSGTDTQYF.

This clone has a handful of counts. V usage is TRBV29-1 and J usage is TRBJ1-1, with a tentative D call TRBD1 (5 bases). The V end lost 5 bases, the J end lost 3 bases, and 10 bases lay between the germline ends. Germline assignment: CDR1 SQVTM and CDR2 ANQGSEA. The CDR3 is made up of 12 amino acids. CDR3 in DNA: TGCAGCGTTTGGGACGGGGACACTGAAGCTTTCTTT. It translates to CSVWDGDTEAFF.

A few counts support this clone. Here the CDR3 reads CASSLTAGGPEQYF. CDR3 bases: TGTGCCAGCAGCTTAACAGCGGGAGGCCCCGAGCAGTACTTC. V and J are TRBV7-2 and TRBJ2-7; 9 nucleotides align to TRBD2. CDR1 SGHTA and CDR2 FQGNSA come from the germline V gene. This CDR3 has 14 residues. V lost 2 bases and J lost 6; bases outside the gene matches: 5.

This sequence joins TRBV5-6 and TRBJ2-4, with 8 bases fitting TRBD2. Germline V gene lookup returns CDR1 SGHDT and CDR2 YYEEEE. CDR3 size: 16 residues. The V segment lost 3 bases and the J segment 3 bases; nucleotides outside the gene matches: 8. The CDR3: CASSSPIGGGKNIQYF. CDR3 DNA sequence: TGTGCCAGCAGCTCCCCGATCGGGGGGGGCAAAAACATTCAGTACTTC.

This clone was seen ten or more times. This chain uses TRBV7-3 with TRBJ2-3; no firm D call. The V end lost 5 bases, the J end lost 2 bases, and 8 bases lay between the germline ends. The CDR3 totals 13 residues. In germline, CDR1 is SGHTA, CDR2 FQGTGA. This chain's CDR3 is CASSVYYTDTQYF. CDR3 DNA sequence: TGTGCCAGCAGCGTTTACTACACAGATACGCAGTATTTT.

For this clone: Other DNA sequences in the same sample also yield this CDR3. The chain combines TRBV4-3 with TRBJ1-5, with D possibly being TRBD1 (5 bases). The ends were cut back, 0 bases at V and 1 base at J, with 16 bases in the middle. Germline V lookup: CDR1 LGHNA, CDR2 YSLEER. The CDR3 sequence is 18 residues long. The chain's CDR3 is CASSQDLGGVGSNQPQHF. CDR3 sequence (DNA): TGCGCCAGCAGCCAAGATTTGGGGGGGGTCGGGAGCAATCAGCCCCAGCATTTT.